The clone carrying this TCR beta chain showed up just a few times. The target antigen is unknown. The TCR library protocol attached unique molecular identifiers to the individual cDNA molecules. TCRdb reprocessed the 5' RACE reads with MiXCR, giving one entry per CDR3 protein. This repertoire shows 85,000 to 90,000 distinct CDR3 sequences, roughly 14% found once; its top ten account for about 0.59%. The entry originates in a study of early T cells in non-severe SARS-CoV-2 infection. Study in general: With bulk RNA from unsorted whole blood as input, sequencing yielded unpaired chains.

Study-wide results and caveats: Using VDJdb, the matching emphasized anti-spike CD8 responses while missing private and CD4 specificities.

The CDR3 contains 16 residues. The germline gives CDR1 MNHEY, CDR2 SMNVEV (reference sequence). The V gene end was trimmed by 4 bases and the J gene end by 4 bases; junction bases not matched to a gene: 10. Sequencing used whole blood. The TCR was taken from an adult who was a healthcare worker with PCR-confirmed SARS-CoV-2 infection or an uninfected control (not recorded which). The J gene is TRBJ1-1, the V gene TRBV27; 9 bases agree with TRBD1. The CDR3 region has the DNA TGTGCCAGCAGTTCTACCGGGACAGGGTTTGGCACTGAAGCTTTCTTT. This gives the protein CASSSTGTGFGTEAFF.